These 24 T cell receptor beta chains share one sample of origin, sequenced in a study of cytomegalovirus exposure and HLA in healthy donors. The PCR made use of 60 Vbeta and 13 Jbeta primers. Generated by immunoSEQ multiplex PCR, the TCRdb table keeps only in-frame clones and is missing some. This sample has 150,000 or so clones; 65% to 70% occur once, and the top ten carry roughly a tenth. Sequences were obtained from PBMCs. Receptors originate from a man aged 30-40 years in good health and CMV-seropositive.

This clone was seen a handful of times. The rearrangement links TRBV4-1 to TRBJ1-3; tentative D call: TRBD1 (5 bases). Per the germline V gene, CDR1 is MGHRA and CDR2 is YSYEKL. The CDR3 runs to 17 residues. Trimming shortened V by 0 bases and J by 2 bases, and 14 bases separated the two germline ends. The CDR3 bases are TGCGCCAGCAGCCAAGAGCGTCTCGGAGGGGCTGGAAACACCATATATTTT. Translating gives CASSQERLGGAGNTIYF.

The table lists this clone with a few counts. The chain combines TRBV6-6 with TRBJ1-2; TRBD1 matches at 8 bases. The germline gives CDR1 MNHNY, CDR2 SVGAGI (reference sequence). The CDR3 has 14 amino acids. V dropped 4 bases and J dropped 7; count of bases not matched to a gene: 8. The DNA of the CDR3 is TGTGCCAGCAGTTCCGGACAGGGTGGGTCTGGCTACACCTTC. Its translation is CASSSGQGGSGYTF.

This chain links TRBV2 with TRBJ1-4, with D possibly TRBD1 on 6 matching bases. Germline V CDR1 and CDR2: SNHLY, FYNNEI. Trimming removed 10 bases at V and 8 bases at J, with 17 bases between. The CDR3 is 13 residues long. The CDR3, as DNA: TGTGCCACCTCTGGACAGACGAACGAAAAACTGTTTTTT. Residues: CATSGQTNEKLFF.

The chain has TRBV6-5 and TRBJ1-3; no definite D call. The CDR3 length is 13 residues. The V gene lost 5 bases and the J gene lost 0 bases, with 5 bases spanning the gap. Germline V gene data show CDR1 as MNHEY and CDR2 as SVGAGI. The chain's CDR3 is CASSTSSGNTIYF. The CDR3 nucleotides are TGTGCCAGCAGTACTTCCTCTGGAAACACCATATATTTT.

The chain has TRBV30 and TRBJ2-1; possible D gene TRBD1, 6 bases. The germline V gene encodes CDR1 GTSNPN and CDR2 SVGIG (reference sequence). This CDR3 contains 12 residues. The CDR3: CALNRAPNEQFF. The DNA for the CDR3 is TGTGCTCTCAACAGGGCACCCAATGAGCAGTTCTTC.

This clone was seen a few times. The rearrangement uses TRBV6-6 and TRBJ1-1; possible D gene TRBD1, 6 bases. The CDR3 is made up of 15 amino acids. Germline CDR1 and CDR2: MNHNY and SVGAGI (reference sequence). V gave up 6 bases and J gave up 4 bases, with 18 bases separating them. As DNA, the CDR3 is TGTGCCAGCAGGGCCCGGGACAAGGGGAGCACTGAAGCTTTCTTT. Its translation: CASRARDKGSTEAFF.

The chain employs TRBV19 and TRBJ1-4, with a weak D call TRBD1 (6 bases). Germline V gives CDR1 LNHDA, CDR2 SQIVND (reference sequence). The CDR3 consists of 14 residues. V lost 7 bases and J lost 8, with 17 bases in between. The CDR3: CASTPGGGNEKLFF. The CDR3, as DNA: TGTGCCAGTACCCCGGGAGGGGGAAACGAAAAACTGTTTTTT. The variable domain in full, with the rest retrieved from reference TRBV19 and TRBJ1-4, is DGGITQSPKYLFRKEGQNVTLSCEQNLNHDAMYWYRQDPGQGLRLIYYSQIVNDFQKGDIAEGYSVSREKKESFPLTVTSAQKNPTAFYLCASTPGGGNEKLFFGSGTQLSVL.

V gene TRBV7-6 combines with J gene TRBJ1-4, with TRBD1 identical over 7 bases. Unmatched junction bases numbered 6, after V lost 2 bases and J lost 6 bases. Germline CDR1 and CDR2: SGHVS and FNYEAQ. CDR3 length: 15 amino acids. CDR3 in DNA: TGTGCCAGCAGCTTAAGGACAGGATGGGATGAAAAACTGTTTTTT. Translation: CASSLRTGWDEKLFF. Filled out from reference TRBV7-6 and TRBJ1-4, the complete variable domain reads GAGVSQSPRYKVTKRGQDVALRCDPISGHVSLYWYRQALGQGPEFLTYFNYEAQQDKSGLPNDRFSAERPEGSISTLTIQRTEQRDSAMYRCASSLRTGWDEKLFFGSGTQLSVL.

V is TRBV6-4 and J is TRBJ2-7, with a possible D match to TRBD1 (5 bases). V gave up 3 bases and J gave up 0 bases, with 9 bases separating them. CDR1 is MRHNA, CDR2 SNTAGT, per germline. The length of the CDR3 is 14 residues. The CDR3 here is CASSESDSSYEQYF. Written as DNA, the CDR3 is TGTGCCAGCAGTGAGTCAGACAGCTCCTACGAGCAGTACTTC.

The genes are TRBV6-1 and TRBJ2-5; TRBD1 is a possible D gene (5 bases). With 5 bases removed from V and 1 base from J, the gap between germline ends came to 11 bases. CDR3 size: 14 residues. Germline lookup yields CDR1 MNHNS and CDR2 SASEGT. The DNA of the CDR3 is TGTGCCAGCAGTTCTTACGACAGCCAAGAGACCCAGTACTTC. Its protein product is CASSSYDSQETQYF.

V usage is TRBV6-6 and J usage is TRBJ2-5; 7 bases align to TRBD2. The CDR3 is 15 residues long. V trimming: 2 bases; J trimming: 0 bases; junction bases outside the gene matches: 3. Germline CDR1 MNHNY, CDR2 SVGAGI (reference sequence). The CDR3 sequence: CASSYLGGNQETQYF. The CDR3 bases are TGTGCCAGCAGTTACCTCGGGGGGAACCAAGAGACCCAGTACTTC.

This clone has only a few counts. V and J are TRBV29-1 and TRBJ2-3, with 9 positions matching TRBD2. CDR1 is SQVTM, CDR2 ANQGSEA, per germline. The CDR3 consists of 16 residues. The V segment lost 4 bases and the J segment 6 bases; nucleotides outside the gene matches: 14. The CDR3 is CSVVGAGGPRADTQYF. The CDR3 DNA follows: TGCAGCGTTGTAGGTGCGGGAGGGCCGAGAGCGGATACGCAGTATTTT.

J is TRBJ1-1 and V is TRBV12-5; TRBD1 might be the D (5 bases). V lost 2 bases to trimming and J lost 2 bases, with 21 bases between them. This CDR3 contains 18 residues. CDR1 and CDR2 from the germline V gene are LGHNT and FRNRAP. The CDR3 region has the DNA TGTGCTAGTGGTTTGCTCACCACTACGGGGGGGGAAAACACTGAAGCTTTCTTT. Protein product: CASGLLTTTGGENTEAFF.

The J gene is TRBJ2-3, the V gene TRBV6-6; no firm D call. V was trimmed by 5 bases and J by 1 base, leaving 4 bases between them. This CDR3 comprises 12 residues. CDR1 is MNHNY, CDR2 SVGAGI, per germline (reference sequence). The CDR3 loop is CASSAGTDTQYF. For the CDR3, the DNA is TGTGCCAGCAGTGCAGGCACAGATACGCAGTATTTT.

V gene TRBV10-3 combines with J gene TRBJ1-3; D call uncertain. The CDR3 is 14 residues long. Per the germline V gene, CDR1 is ENHRY and CDR2 is SYGVKD. Trimming cost V 11 bases and J 0 bases, with 14 bases left between them. CDR3 loop: CAVGEDHSGNTIYF. CDR3 in DNA: TGTGCCGTAGGCGAGGATCACTCTGGAAACACCATATATTTT.

V and J are TRBV6-5 and TRBJ2-7; 14 nucleotides agree with TRBD2. The CDR3 covers 16 residues. CDR1 and CDR2 (germline): MNHEY, SVGAGI. The J segment lost 7 bases and the V segment lost 0 bases, leaving 5 bases of the junction unmatched. CDR3 residues: CASSYSGLAGVEEQYF. DNA for the CDR3: TGTGCCAGCAGTTACTCGGGACTAGCGGGAGTGGAAGAGCAGTACTTC.

This chain uses TRBV6-1 with TRBJ1-2; D may be TRBD1 (6 bases). Germline V gene data show CDR1 as MNHNS and CDR2 as SASEGT. This CDR3 is built from 14 residues. V lost 3 bases to trimming and J lost 7 bases, with 15 bases between them. The CDR3 is CASSEGAGPIGYTF. The CDR3 nucleotides are TGTGCCAGCAGTGAGGGGGCAGGCCCGATTGGCTACACCTTC.

The gene calls are TRBV5-4 and TRBJ2-5; tentative D call: TRBD1 (6 bases). The CDR3 is 12 residues long. Germline CDR1 SGHNT, CDR2 YYREEE (reference sequence). V was pared by 4 bases and J by 3 bases, with 7 bases between. CDR3 sequence: CASSQGKETQYF. The CDR3 DNA follows: TGTGCCAGCAGCCAGGGGAAAGAGACCCAGTACTTC. Filled out from reference TRBV5-4 and TRBJ2-5, the complete variable domain reads ETGVTQSPTHLIKTRGQQVTLRCSSQSGHNTVSWYQQALGQGPQFIFQYYREEENGRGNFPPRFSGLQFPNYSSELNVNALELDDSALYLCASSQGKETQYFGPGTRLLVL.

This clone has just a few counts. The V call is TRBV5-1, the J call TRBJ1-4; no definite D call. Germline CDR1 is SGHRS and CDR2 is YFSETQ. Trimming left V 1 base short and J 2 bases short, with 9 bases between. The CDR3 totals 15 residues. This CDR3 is CASSLYGDTNEKLFF. The CDR3 nucleotides read TGCGCCAGCAGCTTGTACGGGGATACTAATGAAAAACTGTTTTTT.

This clone appeared once. The chain joins TRBV10-1 to TRBJ2-5; tentatively, D is TRBD2 (5 bases). Looked up from germline, CDR1 is WNHNN and CDR2 is SYGVQD (reference sequence). CDR3 length: 13 residues. Trimming took 4 bases from V and 5 from J, leaving 11 bases between them. The CDR3 loop reads CASSAGRVETQYF. The CDR3 nucleotides are TGCGCCAGCAGTGCGGGAAGGGTTGAGACCCAGTACTTC.

V gene TRBV5-4 combines with J gene TRBJ2-7, with unresolved D. Trimming removed 2 bases from V and 5 bases from J, with 11 bases in between. The CDR3 length is 13 residues. CDR1 SGHNT and CDR2 YYREEE come from the germline V gene (reference sequence). As DNA, the CDR3 is TGTGCCAGCAGCTTATCAGTATCCAACGAGCAGTACTTC. Its translation is CASSLSVSNEQYF.

This chain uses TRBV9 with TRBJ1-5; TRBD1 aligns across 10 bases. V was pared by 2 bases and J by 6 bases, with 5 bases of the junction left unmatched. This CDR3 spans 15 amino acids. Germline V gives CDR1 SGDLS, CDR2 YYNGEE. The CDR3 bases are TGTGCCAGCAGCGTCGGGACAGGGGCTGGTCAGCCCCAGCATTTT. Protein product: CASSVGTGAGQPQHF.

The V call is TRBV29-1, the J call TRBJ2-7; D possibly corresponds to TRBD1 (6 bases). The germline V and J ends were trimmed by 6 bases and 2 bases, with 11 bases remaining between them. The V gene's germline CDR1 is SQVTM and CDR2 ANQGSEA. This CDR3 is built from 12 residues. CDR3 protein: CSVQTGTYEQYF. The CDR3 DNA reads TGCAGCGTCCAGACAGGAACCTACGAGCAGTACTTC.

In this sample, this clone turned up a few times. The rearrangement links TRBV18 to TRBJ2-1; the D gene is possibly TRBD2 (6 bases). CDR1 KGHSH and CDR2 LQKENI come from the germline V gene. The V end lost 3 bases, the J end lost 7 bases, and 10 bases lay between the germline ends. The CDR3 sequence is 13 residues long. CDR3 sequence (DNA): TGTGCCAGCTCACCTTGGGGGGAGAATGAGCAGTTCTTC. As protein: CASSPWGENEQFF.